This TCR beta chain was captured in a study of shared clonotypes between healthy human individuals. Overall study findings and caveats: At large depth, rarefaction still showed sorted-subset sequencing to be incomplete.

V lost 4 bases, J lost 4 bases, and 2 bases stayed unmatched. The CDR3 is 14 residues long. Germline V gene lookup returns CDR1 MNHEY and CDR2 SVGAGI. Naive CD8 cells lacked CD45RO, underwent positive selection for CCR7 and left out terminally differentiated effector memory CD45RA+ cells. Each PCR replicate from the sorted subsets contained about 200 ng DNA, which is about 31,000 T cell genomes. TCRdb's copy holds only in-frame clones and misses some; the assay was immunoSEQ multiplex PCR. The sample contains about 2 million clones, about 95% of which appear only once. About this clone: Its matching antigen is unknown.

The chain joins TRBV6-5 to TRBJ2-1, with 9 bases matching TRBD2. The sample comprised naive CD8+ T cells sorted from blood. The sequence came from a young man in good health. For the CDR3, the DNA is TGTGCCAGCAGTTCGACTAGCGGATACAATGAGCAGTTCTTC. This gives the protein CASSSTSGYNEQFF.